This entry lists 28 T cell receptor beta chains sequenced from one sample in a study of OX40 agonist ivuxolimab in advanced cancers. Clones were read by immunoSEQ multiplex PCR, and TCRdb kept only the in-frame ones, dropping some. The sample carries more than 85,000 clones, approximately 89% recorded once. This material consisted of CD4+ or CD8+ T cells sorted from blood, taken in a trial of the OX40 agonist ivuxolimab. These receptors all stem from an adult with an advanced solid tumor such as melanoma, head and neck, liver or kidney cancer.

The gene calls are TRBV27 and TRBJ2-1; TRBD1 agrees at 9 bases. CDR1 is MNHEY, CDR2 SMNVEV, per germline (reference sequence). This CDR3 comprises 16 residues. Germline trimming cut 7 bases from V and 3 bases from J; bases unmatched to any gene: 10. The CDR3 region has the DNA TGTGCCAGCACCCCGCGGGGGACAGGGAACTACAATGAGCAGTTCTTC. This translates into CASTPRGTGNYNEQFF.

This clone turned up a few times. This sequence joins TRBV6-5 and TRBJ2-2; D gene ambiguous. The CDR3 contains 13 residues. The V gene lost 6 bases and the J gene lost 2 bases, with 7 bases spanning the gap. Germline values: CDR1 MNHEY, CDR2 SVGAGI. The CDR3 DNA reads as TGTGCCAGCAGGAGGAGTAACACCGGGGAGCTGTTTTTT. It is translated as CASRRSNTGELFF.

V usage is TRBV7-2 and J usage is TRBJ2-5; 7 bases fit TRBD1. The germline V gene encodes CDR1 SGHTA and CDR2 FQGNSA. The junction had 1 base not matched to a gene; V was cut back by 7 bases and J by 5 bases. The CDR3 is 11 residues long. Here the CDR3 DNA reads TGTGCCAGCACACAGGGGGAGACCCAGTACTTC. It translates to CASTQGETQYF.

In its sample, this clone was seen once. The genes are TRBV7-2 and TRBJ2-7; D gene ambiguous. Germline V gives CDR1 SGHTA, CDR2 FQGNSA. V was clipped by 4 bases and J by 1 base, with 11 bases between them. There are 14 residues in the CDR3. The CDR3 DNA is TGTGCCAGCAGCTCTACCCGACGGTCCTACGAGCAGTACTTC. Protein sequence: CASSSTRRSYEQYF.

This clone was observed a handful of times. The CDR3 bases are TGTGCCAGTAGTATTGCCGGGACAGGAGAGCCCCAGCATTTT. It codes for CASSIAGTGEPQHF. The V call is TRBV19, the J call TRBJ1-5; 8 positions match TRBD1. Trimming removed 3 bases from V and 8 bases from J; junction bases left unmatched: 6. The CDR3 sequence is 14 residues long. Germline values: CDR1 LNHDA, CDR2 SQIVND (reference sequence).

V and J are TRBV5-8 and TRBJ1-4; D is uncertain. Germline V CDR1 and CDR2: SGHTS, YDEGEE. This CDR3 is 16 amino acids long. Trimming left V 2 bases short and J 0 bases short, with 11 bases between. CDR3 in DNA: TGTGCCAGCAGCTTTAGGAGGGAGGCAACTAATGAAAAACTGTTTTTT. Translation: CASSFRREATNEKLFF.

The rearrangement joins TRBV7-9 to TRBJ2-5, with D uncertain. This CDR3 comprises 13 residues. Germline CDR1 SEHNR, CDR2 FQNEAQ (reference sequence). Deletions cut 4 bases from V and 7 bases from J, with 13 bases between. CDR3 region: CASSSGTRGTQYF. CDR3 nucleotide sequence: TGTGCCAGCAGCTCAGGCACTCGCGGGACCCAGTACTTC.

The gene calls are TRBV7-2 and TRBJ1-1, with a possible D match to TRBD1 (5 bases). CDR3 length: 14 residues. V was shortened by 2 bases and J by 3 bases, with 10 bases between the two germline ends. The germline V gene encodes CDR1 SGHTA and CDR2 FQGNSA. DNA for the CDR3: TGTGCCAGCAGCTTAACTAGGGGAGACACTGAAGCTTTCTTT. Amino acid sequence: CASSLTRGDTEAFF.

This clone was counted once. This rearrangement joins TRBV6-5 to TRBJ2-3; 9 positions match TRBD1. The germline V gene has CDR1 MNHEY and CDR2 SVGAGI. V was clipped by 6 bases and J by 3 bases; unmatched bases: 1. The CDR3 loop spans 13 amino acids. The CDR3 coding sequence is TGTGCCAGCAGGACAGGGGGGACAGATACGCAGTATTTT. It translates to CASRTGGTDTQYF.

For the CDR3, the DNA is TGTGCCAGCACCTACGGGACAACGGCCGGAAAACTGTTTTTT. It yields the protein CASTYGTTAGKLFF. V and J are TRBV6-1 and TRBJ1-4; TRBD1 is a possible D gene (6 bases). In germline, CDR1 is MNHNS, CDR2 SASEGT. CDR3 size: 14 residues. V lost 7 bases, J lost 10 bases, and 19 bases lay in between.

The CDR3 is CASSLLTGRNQPQHF. Written as DNA, the CDR3 is TGTGCCAGCAGTTTGTTGACAGGGAGGAATCAGCCCCAGCATTTT. The V call is TRBV28, the J call TRBJ1-5; 7 nucleotides match TRBD1. Germline CDR1 and CDR2: MDHEN and SYDVKM. The junction had 6 bases not matched to a gene; V was cut back by 3 bases and J by 4 bases. CDR3 length equals 15 residues. Based on the CDR3 plus reference TRBV28 and TRBJ1-5, the full variable domain is DVKVTQSSRYLVKRTGEKVFLECVQDMDHENMFWYRQDPGLGLRLIYFSYDVKMKEKGDIPEGYSVSREKKERFSLILESASTNQTSMYLCASSLLTGRNQPQHFGDGTRLSIL.

This clone occurred once. V usage is TRBV28 and J usage is TRBJ2-7, with D possibly TRBD1 on 5 matching bases. Between the trimmed V and J ends, which lost 10 bases and 4 bases, there was a span of 17 bases. This CDR3 spans 13 amino acids. Germline-derived CDR1 and CDR2 are MDHEN and SYDVKM. CDR3 nucleotide sequence: TGTGCCACCCAAGTAGGGGCCCTTTACGAGCAGTACTTC. Its translation: CATQVGALYEQYF.

The genes are TRBV7-2 and TRBJ2-2; 8 nucleotides match TRBD1. The germline V gene has CDR1 SGHTA and CDR2 FQGNSA. This CDR3 is 15 amino acids long. Trimming cost V 4 bases and J 6 bases; bases outside gene matches: 7. The chain's CDR3 is CASSSSGGWAGELFF. The CDR3, as DNA: TGTGCCAGCAGCTCTTCAGGGGGCTGGGCCGGGGAGCTGTTTTTT.

A few counts support this clone. The rearrangement links TRBV7-6 to TRBJ2-7; D is perhaps TRBD1 (5 bases). The germline CDR1 and CDR2 sequences are SGHVS and FNYEAQ. Trimming left V 5 bases short and J 0 bases short, with 8 bases between. CDR3 length: 13 amino acids. The DNA for the CDR3 is TGTGCCAGCAGCCCCAGGGTCTCCTACGAGCAGTACTTC. Its translation: CASSPRVSYEQYF.

V gene TRBV6-1 combines with J gene TRBJ2-7; D remains unclear. Trimming pared 7 bases from V and 3 bases from J, leaving 10 bases between. The length of the CDR3 is 12 residues. Germline loops: CDR1 MNHNS, CDR2 SASEGT. The chain's CDR3 is CASNLQFYEQYF. The CDR3 coding sequence is TGTGCCAGCAATTTACAGTTCTACGAGCAGTACTTC.

The chain carries TRBV4-3 and TRBJ2-3; 10 positions agree with TRBD1. The junction had 8 bases not matched to a gene; V was cut back by 0 bases and J by 2 bases. CDR3 length equals 18 residues. Germline V gene lookup returns CDR1 LGHNA and CDR2 YSLEER. The CDR3 protein is CASSQDPGTGESTDTQYF. The CDR3 DNA sequence: TGCGCCAGCAGCCAAGATCCCGGGACAGGGGAATCCACAGATACGCAGTATTTT.

The rearrangement joins TRBV6-6 to TRBJ1-2, with TRBD1 matching over 7 bases. The CDR3 sequence is 12 residues long. V shed 7 bases, J shed 10 bases, and the junction held 9 bases outside the gene matches. The germline V gene encodes CDR1 MNHNY and CDR2 SVGAGI (reference sequence). As DNA, the CDR3 is TGTGCCAGCACCGTGACAGGGCGCCCCTACACCTTC. Encoded protein: CASTVTGRPYTF.

The chain has TRBV19 and TRBJ1-1, with TRBD1 matching over 7 bases. The junction had 9 bases not matched to a gene; V was cut back by 6 bases and J by 2 bases. Germline CDR1 and CDR2: LNHDA and SQIVND (reference sequence). The CDR3 contains 15 residues. CDR3 residues: CASSQGDRKNTEAFF. DNA for the CDR3: TGTGCCAGTAGCCAGGGGGACAGAAAAAACACTGAAGCTTTCTTT.

V usage is TRBV4-3 and J usage is TRBJ2-2, with 11 bases identical to TRBD2. The CDR3 extends over 15 amino acids. Germline V lookup: CDR1 LGHNA, CDR2 YSLEER. Germline trimming cut 2 bases from V and 4 bases from J; bases unmatched to any gene: 0. The DNA for the CDR3 is TGCGCCAGCAGCCAACTAGCGGGAGGCACCGGGGAGCTGTTTTTT. Residues: CASSQLAGGTGELFF.

V and J are TRBV19 and TRBJ2-2, with 10 bases that match TRBD2. The CDR3 loop spans 15 amino acids. Trimming took 5 bases from V and 6 from J; bases not matched to a gene: 6. The germline V gene has CDR1 LNHDA and CDR2 SQIVND (reference sequence). The CDR3 DNA reads as TGTGCCAGTAGTCGTCTAGCGGGAGCGGCCGGGGAGCTGTTTTTT. It codes for CASSRLAGAAGELFF.

The chain recombines TRBV7-3 with TRBJ2-1, with D maybe TRBD1 (5 bases). From germline, CDR1 is SGHTA and CDR2 FQGTGA. V gave up 5 bases and J gave up 9 bases, with 11 bases separating them. The CDR3 covers 12 residues. The CDR3 region has the DNA TGTGCCAGCAGCGCAGGGTTGGGTGAGCAGTTCTTC. This gives the protein CASSAGLGEQFF. Together with reference TRBV7-3 and TRBJ2-1, the CDR3 gives the full variable domain: GAGVSQTPSNKVTEKGKYVELRCDPISGHTALYWYRQSLGQGPEFLIYFQGTGAADDSGLPNDRFFAVRPEGSVSTLKIQRTERGDSAVYLCASSAGLGEQFFGPGTRLTVL.

The chain employs TRBV29-1 and TRBJ2-7; unclear D gene. Germline V gene lookup returns CDR1 SQVTM and CDR2 ANQGSEA. V was trimmed by 6 bases and J by 2 bases, leaving 8 bases between them. This CDR3 spans 11 amino acids. CDR3 protein: CSVGETYEQYF. The CDR3 region has the DNA TGCAGCGTAGGCGAGACCTACGAGCAGTACTTC.

This clone was counted once. The chain combines TRBV6-5 with TRBJ1-2; the D gene is possibly TRBD1 (5 bases). V was shortened by 2 bases and J by 4 bases, with 11 bases between the two germline ends. The CDR3 extends over 14 amino acids. Looked up from germline, CDR1 is MNHEY and CDR2 is SVGAGI. CDR3 in DNA: TGTGCCAGCAGTTACAGGGGAAGGGGCTATGGCTACACCTTC. Protein sequence: CASSYRGRGYGYTF.

The chain combines TRBV7-2 with TRBJ1-1; TRBD1 matches 10 bases. Germline CDR1 and CDR2: SGHTA and FQGNSA. This CDR3 comprises 15 residues. J lost 5 bases, V lost 2 bases, and 5 bases had no gene match. The CDR3: CASSLRTGGQTEAFF. The CDR3 bases are TGTGCCAGCAGCTTACGGACAGGGGGTCAGACTGAAGCTTTCTTT.

J is TRBJ2-5 and V is TRBV29-1; D gene unclear. Germline lookup yields CDR1 SQVTM and CDR2 ANQGSEA. This CDR3 has 10 amino acids. V was cut by 5 bases and J by 4 bases, with 5 bases left in between. Here the CDR3 reads CSVFGETQYF. CDR3 nucleotide sequence: TGCAGCGTTTTCGGAGAGACCCAGTACTTC.

This chain connects TRBV4-1 to TRBJ2-7; 8 bases align to TRBD1. The CDR3 is 15 amino acids. Germline CDR1 MGHRA, CDR2 YSYEKL. J gave up 2 bases and V 6 bases, and 9 bases lay outside the gene matches. The CDR3 spells CASRLSGTGPYEQYF. The DNA of the CDR3 is TGCGCCAGCAGACTTTCCGGGACAGGACCCTACGAGCAGTACTTC.

The chain carries TRBV11-3 and TRBJ2-5; TRBD2 matches 10 bases. The germline gives CDR1 SGHNT, CDR2 YENEEA. Germline trimming cut 5 bases from V and 7 bases from J; bases unmatched to any gene: 4. The length of the CDR3 is 13 residues. The CDR3 DNA is TGTGCCAGCAGCCAGGGGACTAGCGCGACCCAGTACTTC. The encoded protein is CASSQGTSATQYF. Full variable domain (rest looked up from reference TRBV11-3 and TRBJ2-5): EAGVVQSPRYKIIEKKQPVAFWCNPISGHNTLYWYLQNLGQGPELLIRYENEEAVDDSQLPKDRFSAERLKGVDSTLKIQPAELGDSAVYLCASSQGTSATQYFGPGTRLLVL.

The chain links TRBV6-1 to TRBJ2-2, with D possibly being TRBD1 or TRBD2 (5 bases each). This CDR3 has 13 residues. Germline V gene lookup returns CDR1 MNHNS and CDR2 SASEGT. V lost 3 bases to trimming and J lost 8 bases, with 10 bases between them. The CDR3 nucleotides are TGTGCCAGCAGTGAGGCTTGGGGGGGGGAGCTGTTTTTT. The encoded protein is CASSEAWGGELFF.